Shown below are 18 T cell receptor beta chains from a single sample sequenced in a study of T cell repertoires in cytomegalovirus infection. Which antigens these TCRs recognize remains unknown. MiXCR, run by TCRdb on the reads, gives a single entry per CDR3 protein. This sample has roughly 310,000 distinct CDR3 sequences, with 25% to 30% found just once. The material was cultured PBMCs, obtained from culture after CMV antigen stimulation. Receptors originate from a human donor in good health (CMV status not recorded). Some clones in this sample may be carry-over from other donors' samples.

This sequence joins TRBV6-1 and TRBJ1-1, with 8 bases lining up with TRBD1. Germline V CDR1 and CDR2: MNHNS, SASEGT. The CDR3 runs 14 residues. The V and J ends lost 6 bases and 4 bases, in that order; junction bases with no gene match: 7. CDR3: CASSGTGFSTEAFF. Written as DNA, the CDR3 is TGTGCCAGCAGCGGGACAGGATTCAGCACTGAAGCTTTCTTT.

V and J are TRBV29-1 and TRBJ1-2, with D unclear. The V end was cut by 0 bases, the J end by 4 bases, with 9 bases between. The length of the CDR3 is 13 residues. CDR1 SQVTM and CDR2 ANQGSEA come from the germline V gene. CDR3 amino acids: CSVEDEASYGYTF. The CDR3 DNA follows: TGCAGCGTTGAAGATGAGGCGTCCTATGGCTACACCTTC.

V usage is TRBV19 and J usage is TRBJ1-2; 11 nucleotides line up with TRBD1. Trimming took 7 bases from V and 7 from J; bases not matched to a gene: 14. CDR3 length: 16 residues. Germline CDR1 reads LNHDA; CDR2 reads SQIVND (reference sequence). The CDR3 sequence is CASTDWDRGTFGGYTF. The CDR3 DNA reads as TGTGCCAGTACTGACTGGGACAGGGGGACGTTCGGTGGCTACACCTTC.

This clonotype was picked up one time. CDR3 DNA sequence: TGTGCCAGCAGCCGGGACACTAACTCCTACGAGCAGTACTTC. Protein sequence: CASSRDTNSYEQYF. The rearrangement uses TRBV7-3 and TRBJ2-7; D is possibly TRBD1 (6 bases). The V gene's germline CDR1 is SGHTA and CDR2 FQGTGA. V lost 5 bases, J lost 0 bases, and 11 bases lay in between. CDR3 size: 14 residues. Combining the CDR3 with reference TRBV7-3 and TRBJ2-7 gives the whole variable domain GAGVSQTPSNKVTEKGKYVELRCDPISGHTALYWYRQSLGQGPEFLIYFQGTGAADDSGLPNDRFFAVRPEGSVSTLKIQRTERGDSAVYLCASSRDTNSYEQYFGPGTRLTVT.

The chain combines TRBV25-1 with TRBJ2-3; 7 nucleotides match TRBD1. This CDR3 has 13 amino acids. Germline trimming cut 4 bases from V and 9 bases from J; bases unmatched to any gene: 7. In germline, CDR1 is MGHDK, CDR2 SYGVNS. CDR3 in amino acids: CASSVSRQGTQYF. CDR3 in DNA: TGTGCCAGCAGTGTAAGCCGACAGGGCACGCAGTATTTT.

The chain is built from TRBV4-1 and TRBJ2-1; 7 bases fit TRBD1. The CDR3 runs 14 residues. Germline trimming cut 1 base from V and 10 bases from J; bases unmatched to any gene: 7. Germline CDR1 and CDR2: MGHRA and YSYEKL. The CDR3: CASSQARQGREQFF. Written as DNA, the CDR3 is TGCGCCAGCAGCCAAGCTAGACAGGGCCGCGAGCAGTTCTTC.

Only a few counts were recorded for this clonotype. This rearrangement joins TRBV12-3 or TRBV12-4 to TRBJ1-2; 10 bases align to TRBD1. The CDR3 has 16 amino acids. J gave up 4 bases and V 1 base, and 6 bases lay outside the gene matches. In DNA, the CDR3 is TGTGCCAGCAGTTTAGGACAGGGGGCTAACGGCTATGGCTACACCTTC. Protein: CASSLGQGANGYGYTF.

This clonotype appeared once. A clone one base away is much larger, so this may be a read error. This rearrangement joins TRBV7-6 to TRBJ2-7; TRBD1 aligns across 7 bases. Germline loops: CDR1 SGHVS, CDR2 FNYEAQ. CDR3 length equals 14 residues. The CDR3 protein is CASSSSGGAYERYF. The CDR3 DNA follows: TGTGCCAGCAGCTCCTCAGGGGGTGCCTACGAGCGGTACTTC.

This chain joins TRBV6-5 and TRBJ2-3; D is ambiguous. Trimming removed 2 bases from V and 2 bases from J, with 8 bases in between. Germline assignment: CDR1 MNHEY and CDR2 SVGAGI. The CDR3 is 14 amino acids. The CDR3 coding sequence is TGTGCCAGCAGTTACAGGTCAGCCACAGATACGCAGTATTTT. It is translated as CASSYRSATDTQYF.

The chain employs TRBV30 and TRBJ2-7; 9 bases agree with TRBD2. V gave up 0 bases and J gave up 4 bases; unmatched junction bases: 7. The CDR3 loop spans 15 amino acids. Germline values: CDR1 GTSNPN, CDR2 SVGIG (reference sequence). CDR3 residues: CAWSVGRTSEYEQYF. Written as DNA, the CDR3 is TGTGCCTGGAGTGTTGGCAGGACTAGCGAATACGAGCAGTACTTC.

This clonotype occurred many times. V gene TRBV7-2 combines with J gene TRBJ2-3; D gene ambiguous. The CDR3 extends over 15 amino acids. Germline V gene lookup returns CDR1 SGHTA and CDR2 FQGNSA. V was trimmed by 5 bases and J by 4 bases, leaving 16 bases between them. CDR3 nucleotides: TGTGCCAGCAGCCCAAAGGTCTTCGGCGCAGATACGCAGTATTTT. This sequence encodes CASSPKVFGADTQYF.

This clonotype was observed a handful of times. The CDR3 nucleotides are TGTGCCAGCAGCGGGGGGGGGCTTCCCACTGAAGCTTTCTTT. Translation: CASSGGGLPTEAFF. The V call is TRBV28, the J call TRBJ1-1; weak D call: TRBD1 (6 bases). The CDR3 covers 14 residues. The germline V gene has CDR1 MDHEN and CDR2 SYDVKM. Trimming stripped 6 bases from V and 4 bases from J, with 15 bases between.

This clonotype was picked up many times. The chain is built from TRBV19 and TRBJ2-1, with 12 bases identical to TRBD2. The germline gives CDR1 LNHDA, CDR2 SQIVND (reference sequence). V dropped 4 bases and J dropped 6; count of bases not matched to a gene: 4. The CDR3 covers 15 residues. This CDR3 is CASSTTSGGSNEQFF. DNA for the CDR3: TGTGCCAGTAGTACAACTAGCGGGGGGTCCAATGAGCAGTTCTTC.

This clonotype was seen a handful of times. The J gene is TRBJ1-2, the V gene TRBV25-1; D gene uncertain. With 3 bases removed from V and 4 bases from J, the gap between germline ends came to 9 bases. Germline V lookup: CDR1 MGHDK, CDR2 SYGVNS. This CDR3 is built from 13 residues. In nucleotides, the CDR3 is TGTGCCAGCAGTGATGGCGGGTTCTATGGCTACACCTTC. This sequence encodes CASSDGGFYGYTF.

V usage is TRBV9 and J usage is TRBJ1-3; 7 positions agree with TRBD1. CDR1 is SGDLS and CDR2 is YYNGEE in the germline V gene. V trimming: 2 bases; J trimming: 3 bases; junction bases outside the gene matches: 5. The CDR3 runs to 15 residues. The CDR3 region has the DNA TGTGCCAGCAGCGTTGGGACAGTCGGTGGAAACACCATATATTTT. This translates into CASSVGTVGGNTIYF.

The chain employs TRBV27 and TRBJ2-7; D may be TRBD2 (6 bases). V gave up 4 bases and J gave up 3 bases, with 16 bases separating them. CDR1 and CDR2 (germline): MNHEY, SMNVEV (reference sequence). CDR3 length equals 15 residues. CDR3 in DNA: TGTGCCAGCAGTTCAAAAAGCGGGTGGGTCTACGAGCAGTACTTC. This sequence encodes CASSSKSGWVYEQYF.

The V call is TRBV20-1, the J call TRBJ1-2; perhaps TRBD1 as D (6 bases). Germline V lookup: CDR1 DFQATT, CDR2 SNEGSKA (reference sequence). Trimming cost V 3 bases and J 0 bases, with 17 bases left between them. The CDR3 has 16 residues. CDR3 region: CSARPGQLGANYGYTF. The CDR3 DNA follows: TGCAGTGCTAGGCCCGGACAGCTCGGGGCTAACTATGGCTACACCTTC.

The CDR3 region has the DNA TGTGCCAGCAACCTACAGGGGAACACTGAAGCTTTCTTT. As protein: CASNLQGNTEAFF. The chain uses TRBV7-6 and TRBJ1-1; a possible D gene is TRBD1 (6 bases). The CDR3 has 13 residues. Trimming took off 7 bases at V and 1 base at J, with 10 bases between the two ends. From germline, CDR1 is SGHVS and CDR2 FNYEAQ.